This TCR beta chain originates from a study of tissue T cells after allogeneic stem cell transplantation. A note on this clone: Its antigen is unidentified. Here the gene names and germline are mouse. Coverage ceases 1 residue before the CDR3 finishes, and the germline J gene fills in the end.

Whole-study findings and limits: Alloreactivity or antigen specificity of tissue TCRs was not determined; some clones might be host cells. Blood and spleen captured only part of the tissue TCR repertoire. Few T cell clones were shared across patients, but motif clusters showed tissue-specific shared signatures.

Sequenced by immunoSEQ multiplex PCR; TCRdb stores in-frame clones only, minus some. The sample holds some 4,000 clones, 50% seen once. This sample's time point: mouse harvest day 7 after allogeneic transplant. The graft held 10^6 splenic CD5+ T cells and 10^7 T-cell-depleted bone marrow cells. Tissues came from B6→BALB/c major-mismatch GVHD mice at day 7 or 14. CDR3 length equals 15 residues. V gave up 0 bases and J gave up 5 bases, with 10 bases separating them. CDR1 is KGHPV and CDR2 is FQNQEV in the germline V gene (reference sequence). V and J are TRBV26 and TRBJ1-4, with D possibly being TRBD1 (6 bases). Sequenced material: lymph node tissue. This clonotype originated in a female BALB/c mouse given C57BL/6 T cells with graft-versus-host disease after an allogeneic hematopoietic cell transplant. The CDR3 loop is CASSLSPGVNERLFF. The CDR3 bases that were read are TGTGCCAGCAGTCTGTCGCCAGGGGTGAACGAAAGATTATTT.